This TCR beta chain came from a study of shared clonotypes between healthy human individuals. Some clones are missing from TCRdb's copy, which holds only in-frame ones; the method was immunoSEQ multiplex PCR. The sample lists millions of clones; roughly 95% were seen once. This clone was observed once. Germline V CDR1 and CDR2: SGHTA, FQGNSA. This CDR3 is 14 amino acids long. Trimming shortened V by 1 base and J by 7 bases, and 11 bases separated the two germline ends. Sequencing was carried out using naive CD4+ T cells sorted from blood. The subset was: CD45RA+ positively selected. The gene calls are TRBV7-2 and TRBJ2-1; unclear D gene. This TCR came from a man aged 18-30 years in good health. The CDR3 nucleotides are TGTGCCAGCAGCTTAGTTTTAGGTCGGAATGAGCAGTTCTTC. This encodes CASSLVLGRNEQFF.